This TCR beta chain came from a study of T-cell memory formation after mild COVID-19. Study overall: Clusters of TCRs were largely donor specific. The study, taken as a whole, reports: Clones shrinking from day 15 to 85 showed even CD4/CD8 mixes; later expanders tilted CD4+.

Via MiXCR, TCRdb re-called the 5' RACE reads, giving one row per CDR3 protein. Of a few hundred thousand distinct CDR3 sequences in the sample, just under 20% were seen once. Germline CDR1 and CDR2: SSHAT and FNYEAQ (reference sequence). This CDR3 is built from 13 residues. In this sample, this clonotype turned up a few times. Its antigen is unidentified. Relative to the germline gene, one junction end is altered; a read error may explain this. The J gene is TRBJ2-1, the V gene TRBV7-7; D is ambiguous. This receptor was obtained from a man between 18 and 35 years old who had mild COVID-19 (a few samples of this study predate the infection). Cell type and time point are not known. Sequenced sample: PBMCs or a T cell subset sorted from them (not recorded which). CDR3 amino acids: CASSSAWGGEQFF. The CDR3 bases are TGTGCTAGCAGCTCGGCGTGGGGTGGTGAGCAGTTCTTC.